The 9 T cell receptor beta chains presented below share a single source sample, sequenced in a study of glioma-infiltrating T cells after dendritic cell vaccination. Measured with immunoSEQ multiplex PCR; TCRdb has only the in-frame clones, and not every one. The table includes fewer than 75,000 clones, approximately 80% detected once. The specimen comprised blood, sampled before dendritic cell vaccination. The source of these receptors is a human donor with glioblastoma.

The CDR3 region is CASAGGGAGTGELFF. DNA of the CDR3: TGTGCCAGCGCGGGTGGGGGCGCCGGTACCGGGGAGCTGTTTTTT. This sequence joins TRBV2 and TRBJ2-2; D is possibly TRBD1 (6 bases). The CDR3 runs to 15 residues. In germline, CDR1 is SNHLY, CDR2 FYNNEI. V was trimmed by 8 bases and J by 5 bases, leaving 18 bases between them.

V usage is TRBV19 and J usage is TRBJ2-7, with TRBD1 identical over 9 bases. CDR1 is LNHDA and CDR2 is SQIVND in the germline V gene (reference sequence). This CDR3 has 14 amino acids. The V gene end was trimmed by 10 bases and the J gene end by 3 bases; junction bases not matched to a gene: 10. CDR3 amino acids: CATEPGQGIYEQYF. In DNA, the CDR3 is TGTGCCACCGAACCGGGACAGGGAATCTACGAGCAGTACTTC.

The rearrangement links TRBV30 to TRBJ2-2, with TRBD1 matching over 7 bases. The CDR3 is made up of 14 amino acids. Germline CDR1 reads GTSNPN; CDR2 reads SVGIG (reference sequence). The J segment lost 2 bases and the V segment lost 2 bases, leaving 2 bases of the junction unmatched. CDR3 nucleotide sequence: TGTGCCTGGAGTAACAGGGGAAACACCGGGGAGCTGTTTTTT. It yields the protein CAWSNRGNTGELFF.

The chain recombines TRBV15 with TRBJ1-4, with TRBD1 matching over 7 bases. Per the germline V gene, CDR1 is LNHNV and CDR2 is YYDKDF (reference sequence). This CDR3 has 18 amino acids. V shed 0 bases and J 4 bases; nucleotides not matched to a gene: 11. CDR3 sequence: CATSRDLTGVEDNEKLFF. DNA for the CDR3: TGTGCCACCAGCAGAGATCTCACAGGGGTGGAGGATAATGAAAAACTGTTTTTT.

This sequence joins TRBV7-2 and TRBJ1-1; 9 bases match TRBD1. Germline CDR1 reads SGHTA; CDR2 reads FQGNSA. CDR3 length equals 16 residues. Trimming took 4 bases from V and 6 from J; bases not matched to a gene: 12. CDR3 DNA: TGTGCCAGCAGCTCTCGGACAGGGGCGGGGCGACCTGAAGCTTTCTTT. This translates into CASSSRTGAGRPEAFF.

The chain is built from TRBV2 and TRBJ2-1; 8 bases map to TRBD2. The germline gives CDR1 SNHLY, CDR2 FYNNEI. The CDR3 loop spans 15 amino acids. V lost 3 bases to trimming and J lost 6 bases; unmatched junction nucleotides: 7. CDR3 coding DNA: TGTGCCAGCAGTGAGTTGAGCGGGGGTGGCAATGAGCAGTTCTTC. Residues: CASSELSGGGNEQFF.

The V call is TRBV6-6, the J call TRBJ2-3; maybe TRBD1 (7 bases). Per the germline V gene, CDR1 is MNHNY and CDR2 is SVGAGI (reference sequence). The CDR3 is 14 amino acids. V shed 8 bases and J shed 4 bases, with 16 bases lying between them. For the CDR3, the DNA is TGTGCCAGCGGGGCAGGGGGAGGACCAGATACGCAGTATTTT. It is translated as CASGAGGGPDTQYF.

This sequence joins TRBV9 and TRBJ1-4; 7 bases are a match to TRBD1. This CDR3 has 16 amino acids. After removal of 0 bases from V and 2 bases from J, the junction contained 4 bases not matched to a gene. The germline V gene encodes CDR1 SGDLS and CDR2 YYNGEE. Here the CDR3 reads CASSVEPGGTNEKLFF. CDR3 in DNA: TGTGCCAGCAGCGTAGAGCCAGGGGGGACTAATGAAAAACTGTTTTTT.

The gene calls are TRBV5-4 and TRBJ2-1; 12 bases fit TRBD2. Germline V CDR1 and CDR2: SGHNT, YYREEE (reference sequence). The CDR3 contains 15 residues. V trimming: 0 bases; J trimming: 9 bases; junction bases outside the gene matches: 4. In DNA form, the CDR3 reads TGTGCCAGCAGCTTGGGGCTAGCGGGGGGGCCTGAGCAGTTCTTC. Protein: CASSLGLAGGPEQFF.